Below are 22 T cell receptor beta chains sequenced from a single sample in a study of cytomegalovirus exposure and HLA in healthy donors. The PCR ran on 60 Vbeta and 13 Jbeta primers. This table comes from immunoSEQ multiplex PCR, and its TCRdb copy is limited to in-frame clones, with some not included. Counted here are more than 120,000 clones, 75% to 90% occurring once; the ten biggest clones make up roughly 2.9%. The sequencing sample was made of PBMCs. The receptors derive from a woman in her twenties or thirties in good health and CMV-seronegative.

This chain connects TRBV4-1 to TRBJ2-5, with a possible D match to TRBD2 (7 bases). CDR3 size: 16 residues. Between the trimmed V and J ends, which lost 4 bases and 11 bases, there was a span of 26 bases. CDR1 MGHRA and CDR2 YSYEKL come from the germline V gene. The CDR3 DNA is TGCGCCAGCAGCCCAGTGGGAGGGGGGCGGCGGACGGAGCAGTACTTC. Amino acid sequence: CASSPVGGGRRTEQYF.

The CDR3 region has the DNA TGCGCCAGCAGCCGCGCCTCAAGCCTAAATTCACCCCTCCACTTT. Its protein is CASSRASSLNSPLHF. The chain has TRBV4-1 and TRBJ1-6, with D hard to call. Trimming cost V 4 bases and J 7 bases, with 14 bases left between them. The germline V gene has CDR1 MGHRA and CDR2 YSYEKL. The CDR3 consists of 15 residues.

V gene TRBV5-4 combines with J gene TRBJ2-5; 7 bases agree with TRBD1. The length of the CDR3 is 15 residues. The germline CDR1 and CDR2 sequences are SGHNT and YYREEE (reference sequence). V lost 2 bases and J lost 4; bases outside the gene matches: 8. CDR3 sequence (DNA): TGTGCCAGCAGCTTCGGTAGGGGGCGAGCAGAGACCCAGTACTTC. This sequence encodes CASSFGRGRAETQYF.

This clone appeared once. This rearrangement joins TRBV30 to TRBJ2-2; unclear D gene. The CDR3 loop spans 14 amino acids. CDR1 is GTSNPN and CDR2 is SVGIG in the germline V gene (reference sequence). Trimming pared 1 base from V and 1 base from J, leaving 7 bases between. The CDR3 region is CAWSGLLNTGELFF. Here the CDR3 DNA reads TGTGCCTGGAGTGGACTCTTGAACACCGGGGAGCTGTTTTTT.

This sequence joins TRBV7-3 and TRBJ2-7; 8 positions match TRBD1. Losses at the gene ends were 5 bases for V and 4 bases for J; bases not matched to a gene: 13. The germline CDR1 and CDR2 sequences are SGHTA and FQGTGA. The CDR3 runs 16 residues. This CDR3 is CASSPAPGQGFYEQYF. CDR3 nucleotide sequence: TGTGCCAGCAGCCCCGCCCCCGGACAGGGATTTTACGAGCAGTACTTC.

The chain couples TRBV19 to TRBJ2-3, with D perhaps matching TRBD1 (8 bases). Germline CDR1 LNHDA, CDR2 SQIVND (reference sequence). The CDR3 spans 14 residues. The V end was cut by 3 bases, the J end by 6 bases, with 13 bases between. CDR3 bases: TGTGCCAGTAGTATGGACAGGGAGGGGGATACGCAGTATTTT. It specifies CASSMDREGDTQYF.

The chain couples TRBV29-1 to TRBJ1-4, with D possibly being TRBD1 (6 bases). Germline loops: CDR1 SQVTM, CDR2 ANQGSEA. CDR3 length: 13 residues. Between the trimmed V and J ends, which lost 6 bases and 2 bases, there was a span of 10 bases. The CDR3 region is CSVLGGTNEKLFF. In DNA, the CDR3 is TGCAGCGTACTAGGGGGTACTAATGAAAAACTGTTTTTT.

This clone has a handful of counts. The chain is built from TRBV6-5 and TRBJ2-3; 9 bases agree with TRBD1. Trimming removed 1 base from V and 8 bases from J; junction bases left unmatched: 7. Germline V gene lookup returns CDR1 MNHEY and CDR2 SVGAGI. The CDR3 contains 15 residues. The CDR3 nucleotides read TGTGCCAGCAGTTACTTGGGACAGGGTCTCGTTACGCAGTATTTT. Residues: CASSYLGQGLVTQYF.

This clone was recorded once. The chain combines TRBV5-1 with TRBJ2-2; TRBD2 matches 8 bases. J lost 6 bases, V lost 4 bases, and 8 bases had no gene match. The CDR3 has 15 residues. Looked up from germline, CDR1 is SGHRS and CDR2 is YFSETQ. The CDR3 nucleotides are TGCGCCAGCAGCATTCGTAGCGGGGATCCCGGGGAGCTGTTTTTT. Translated, it gives CASSIRSGDPGELFF.

This chain links TRBV7-2 with TRBJ2-7; TRBD2 matches at 13 bases. After removal of 5 bases from V and 2 bases from J, the junction contained 6 bases not matched to a gene. Germline V CDR1 and CDR2: SGHTA, FQGNSA. This CDR3 spans 16 amino acids. The CDR3 here is CASSPRLAGGAYEQYF. DNA of the CDR3: TGTGCCAGCAGCCCCAGACTAGCGGGAGGAGCCTACGAGCAGTACTTC.

This chain uses TRBV5-1 with TRBJ2-5, with D perhaps matching TRBD1 (5 bases). This CDR3 comprises 15 residues. V was trimmed by 0 bases and J by 4 bases, leaving 13 bases between them. Per germline, CDR1 SGHRS and CDR2 YFSETQ. CDR3 in amino acids: CASSLVGIGAETQYF. The CDR3 nucleotides read TGCGCCAGCAGCTTGGTTGGCATAGGGGCAGAGACCCAGTACTTC.

The V gene is TRBV5-4, the J gene TRBJ1-1; 9 bases are a match to TRBD1. CDR3 size: 16 residues. Germline V gene sequence: CDR1 SGHNT, CDR2 YYREEE (reference sequence). J gave up 0 bases and V 4 bases, and 7 bases lay outside the gene matches. The CDR3 is CASSQGQGALNTEAFF. The CDR3 DNA sequence: TGTGCCAGCAGCCAGGGACAGGGCGCTCTGAACACTGAAGCTTTCTTT.

This clone was observed once. This chain uses TRBV7-9 with TRBJ2-1, with 8 nucleotides matching TRBD2. CDR3 length: 12 residues. V shed 1 base and J 11 bases; nucleotides not matched to a gene: 1. The germline gives CDR1 SEHNR, CDR2 FQNEAQ (reference sequence). CDR3 residues: CASSLDSGKQFF. In nucleotides, the CDR3 is TGTGCCAGCAGCTTAGATAGCGGGAAGCAGTTCTTC.

This chain connects TRBV4-1 to TRBJ1-3, with 8 nucleotides matching TRBD1. There are 14 residues in the CDR3. Per the germline V gene, CDR1 is MGHRA and CDR2 is YSYEKL. V shed 1 base and J 8 bases; nucleotides not matched to a gene: 4. The CDR3 nucleotides are TGCGCCAGCAGCCAAGGTCGACAGGGGTACACCATATATTTT. Protein product: CASSQGRQGYTIYF.

This clone was seen more than once but under ten times. J is TRBJ1-1 and V is TRBV6-1; TRBD1 agrees at 7 bases. The V segment lost 5 bases and the J segment 0 bases; nucleotides outside the gene matches: 6. Looked up from germline, CDR1 is MNHNS and CDR2 is SASEGT. The CDR3 is 15 residues long. The CDR3 DNA is TGTGCCAGCAGTAGACAGGGTTGGGTGAACACTGAAGCTTTCTTT. Amino acid sequence: CASSRQGWVNTEAFF.

The chain carries TRBV11-3 and TRBJ2-3; TRBD1 agrees at 9 bases. J gave up 3 bases and V 3 bases, and 7 bases lay outside the gene matches. Per germline, CDR1 SGHNT and CDR2 YENEEA. CDR3 length equals 16 residues. This chain's CDR3 is CASSFTGTGSTDTQYF. The DNA for the CDR3 is TGTGCCAGCAGCTTTACCGGGACAGGGTCGACAGATACGCAGTATTTT.

This sequence joins TRBV10-3 and TRBJ1-1, with a weak D call TRBD1 (6 bases). Looked up from germline, CDR1 is ENHRY and CDR2 is SYGVKD. The CDR3 consists of 13 residues. Between the trimmed V and J ends, which lost 10 bases and 2 bases, there was a span of 14 bases. The CDR3 nucleotides read TGTGCCAGTAACAGGGAGATAAACACTGAAGCTTTCTTT. It yields the protein CASNREINTEAFF.

The CDR3 bases are TGTGCCAGCGCGGGACAGATAAACACCGGGGAGCTGTTTTTT. Its protein is CASAGQINTGELFF. The V and J genes are TRBV6-5 and TRBJ2-2, with a possible D match to TRBD1 (7 bases). The germline V gene has CDR1 MNHEY and CDR2 SVGAGI. This CDR3 is 14 amino acids long. Trimming removed 8 bases from V and 2 bases from J, with 12 bases in between.

The chain carries TRBV28 and TRBJ2-2; a possible D gene is TRBD2 (6 bases). This CDR3 is built from 15 residues. Germline CDR1 is MDHEN and CDR2 is SYDVKM. Trimming pared 3 bases from V and 7 bases from J, leaving 15 bases between. CDR3 sequence (DNA): TGTGCCAGCAGTTTCGTCAGGGCCGGGGGCGGGGAGCTGTTTTTT. Translated: CASSFVRAGGGELFF.

The gene calls are TRBV7-3 and TRBJ2-2, with TRBD2 identical over 9 bases. J was trimmed by 5 bases and V by 3 bases; bases with no gene match: 7. From germline, CDR1 is SGHTA and CDR2 FQGTGA. The CDR3 runs to 16 residues. In DNA form, the CDR3 reads TGTGCCAGCAGCTTCACAGCGGGAGGAGGGACCGGGGAGCTGTTTTTT. This sequence encodes CASSFTAGGGTGELFF.

V and J are TRBV5-1 and TRBJ2-6, with a possible D match to TRBD1 (5 bases). V lost 4 bases and J lost 2, with 16 bases in between. Germline V lookup: CDR1 SGHRS, CDR2 YFSETQ. The CDR3 covers 17 residues. CDR3 bases: TGCGCCAGCAGCCCAGCCCATGCAGGGACTGGGGCCAACGTCCTGACTTTC. Translation: CASSPAHAGTGANVLTF.

CDR3 in DNA: TGTGCCAGCAGTTCCCCGGGGACAGCTCCCGGTGAGCAGTTCTTC. Its protein is CASSSPGTAPGEQFF. The V gene is TRBV28, the J gene TRBJ2-1; 7 bases map to TRBD1. This CDR3 spans 15 amino acids. V lost 4 bases to trimming and J lost 9 bases; unmatched junction nucleotides: 12. Germline V gene sequence: CDR1 MDHEN, CDR2 SYDVKM.